A selection of T cell receptor beta chains follows, all from one sample in a study of siplizumab effects on memory and regulatory T cells. The data were produced by immunoSEQ multiplex PCR, yet TCRdb's version contains in-frame clones alone and is incomplete. The table lists approximately 84,000 clones, 85% to 95% of them singletons, with around 20% in the top ten. Source material: CD8+ T cells sorted from blood. These receptors all stem from a human donor in good health. Each CDR3 is given with its conserved first and last residue. Each record gives: V gene, clone size, D gene, CDR3 length, J gene, CDR3 DNA, CDR3 protein. The D gene is left open where the match is weak. Where a row states a size, it is once, few, many or the class of an expanded clone; other rows omit it.

>TRBV2|NA|NA|15|TRBJ2-1
TGTGCCAGCAGGGCATATCTTAGTGCGTACAATGAGCAGTTCTTC
CASRAYLSAYNEQFF
>TRBV7-7|NA|NA|13|TRBJ2-7
TGTGCTAGCAGCTTAGGACATTCCTACGAGCAGTACTTC
CASSLGHSYEQYF
>TRBV9|NA|NA|13|TRBJ2-7
TGTGCCAGCAGCGTAGACTGGCAGGGCGAGCAGTACTTC
CASSVDWQGEQYF
>TRBV9|once|NA|16|TRBJ1-3
TGTGCCAGCAGCGTAGCGGACAGTGACTCTGGAAACACCATATATTTT
CASSVADSDSGNTIYF
>TRBV5-4|NA|TRBD1|14|TRBJ1-1
TGTGCCAGCAGCTGGGGGACAGGGAACACTGAAGCTTTCTTT
CASSWGTGNTEAFF
>TRBV7-9|once|NA|16|TRBJ2-2
TGTGCCAGCAGCCGCCCTCAGGGGAAAGGCACCGGGGAGCTGTTTTTT
CASSRPQGKGTGELFF
>TRBV10-3|NA|NA|12|TRBJ2-1
TGTGCCGTAAGGGGGTCCAACAATGAGCAGTTCTTC
CAVRGSNNEQFF
>TRBV18|NA|NA|13|TRBJ2-7
TGTGCCAGCTCACCACCGGGTTTCGACGAGCAGTACTTC
CASSPPGFDEQYF
>TRBV27|NA|TRBD2|16|TRBJ2-3
TGTGCCAGCAGTTTAGCGGGAGCAACTAGCACAGATACGCAGTATTTT
CASSLAGATSTDTQYF
>TRBV19|NA|NA|13|TRBJ2-3
TGTGCCAGTAGCGGCCAGAGCACAGATACGCAGTATTTT
CASSGQSTDTQYF
>TRBV5-8|once|NA|12|TRBJ2-7
TGTGCCAGCAATCCCGGATACTACGAGCAGTACTTC
CASNPGYYEQYF
>TRBV9|NA|NA|15|TRBJ2-7
TGTGCCAGCAGCGCAACAGGTAGCCGAGCCTACGAGCAGTACTTC
CASSATGSRAYEQYF
>TRBV27|NA|NA|16|TRBJ2-7
TGTGCCAGCAGTTCTCGCATACAGGGTGGAACCTACGAGCAGTACTTC
CASSSRIQGGTYEQYF
>TRBV19|NA|TRBD2|15|TRBJ2-1
TGTGCCAGTAGTATAGTCGGGGGGGAATACAATGAGCAGTTCTTC
CASSIVGGEYNEQFF
>TRBV5-1|NA|NA|12|TRBJ2-3
TGCGCCAGCAGCTATAGCACAGATACGCAGTATTTT
CASSYSTDTQYF
>TRBV11-2|NA|NA|14|TRBJ2-7
TGTGCCAGCAGCTTAGTTCAGTCAACCTACGAGCAGTACTTC
CASSLVQSTYEQYF
>TRBV7-9|NA|NA|17|TRBJ1-1
TGTGCCAGCAGCTTACCCGAGAGGAGGGTGACGAACACTGAAGCTTTCTTT
CASSLPERRVTNTEAFF
>TRBV30|NA|NA|12|TRBJ2-7
TGTGCCTGGAGTGTAACAGCAGGCGAGCAGTACTTC
CAWSVTAGEQYF
>TRBV27|NA|NA|15|TRBJ2-7
TGTGCCAGCAGTTTATCGGGAGGTGTAACCTACGAGCAGTACTTC
CASSLSGGVTYEQYF
>TRBV19|NA|TRBD1|14|TRBJ2-5
TGTGCCAGCGGACCCGGGACAGGGAGGAAGACCCAGTACTTC
CASGPGTGRKTQYF
>TRBV11-2|NA|NA|14|TRBJ2-5
TGTGCCAGCAGCTTAGTGCAGGACCAAGAGACCCAGTACTTC
CASSLVQDQETQYF
>TRBV9|NA|NA|20|TRBJ2-6
TGTGCCAGCAGCGGACAGGTACAGGGAGCCCGGGCCCCTGGGGCCAACGTCCTGACTTTC
CASSGQVQGARAPGANVLTF
>TRBV27|NA|NA|15|TRBJ2-5
TGTGCCAGCATGACAGGTCGGGGGCGCGGAGAGACCCAGTACTTC
CASMTGRGRGETQYF
>TRBV10-3|few|NA|12|TRBJ1-1
TGTGCCATCCAGGCTGCGACGACTGAAGCTTTCTTT
CAIQAATTEAFF
>TRBV19|NA|NA|15|TRBJ1-1
TGTGCCAGTAGTATAGAAATTGGGGGTCACACTGAAGCTTTCTTT
CASSIEIGGHTEAFF
>TRBV28|NA|NA|15|TRBJ1-3
TGTGCCAGCAGGCCTAACCTCGGTGGAAAAAGGAGGCTCCATTTT
CASRPNLGGKRRLHF
>TRBV12-5|NA|NA|12|TRBJ2-1
TGTGCTAGTGCTACAGGGTACAATGAGCAGTTCTTC
CASATGYNEQFF
>TRBV19|NA|TRBD2|14|TRBJ2-3
TGTGCCAGTATGGGTACTAGCGGGAACGTGCCGCAGTATTTT
CASMGTSGNVPQYF
>TRBV6-6|once|TRBD1|14|TRBJ2-7
TGTGCCAGCAGTTTAGACAGGGGGCCCTACGAGCAGTACTTC
CASSLDRGPYEQYF
>TRBV7-8|NA|TRBD2|15|TRBJ2-1
TGTGCCAGCAGCTTAGTAGCGGGAGCCTACAATGAGCAGTTCTTC
CASSLVAGAYNEQFF
>TRBV14|NA|NA|15|TRBJ2-1
TGTGCCAGCAGCCCGTCTGCTAACGCCTACAATGAGCAGTTCTTC
CASSPSANAYNEQFF
>TRBV5-4|once|TRBD1|15|TRBJ2-2
TGTGCCAGCAGCTGGGGACAGACGAACACCGGGGAGCTGTTTTTT
CASSWGQTNTGELFF
>TRBV7-9|once|NA|13|TRBJ2-1
TGTGCCAGCAGCTTGGGCCTAGCCGATGAGCAGTTCTTC
CASSLGLADEQFF
>TRBV7-6|once|TRBD2|17|TRBJ2-1
TGTGCCAGCAGCTTAGTGGGAAGCGGGAGCTCCTACAATGAGCAGTTCTTC
CASSLVGSGSSYNEQFF
>TRBV7-3|NA|NA|18|TRBJ2-3
TGTGCCAGCAGCCCTTCACCCCTCGGGAGCGGAAACACAGATACGCAGTATTTT
CASSPSPLGSGNTDTQYF
>TRBV4-1|NA|TRBD1|13|TRBJ1-1
TGCGCCAGCAGCTATTCAGGGGGCACTGAAGCTTTCTTT
CASSYSGGTEAFF
>TRBV19|NA|TRBD2|15|TRBJ2-1
TGTGCCAGTAGTCGTACTAGCGGGAGCTTCAATGAGCAGTTCTTC
CASSRTSGSFNEQFF
>TRBV7-9|NA|NA|12|TRBJ1-1
TGTGCCAGCAGCCCTCAAAACACTGAAGCTTTCTTT
CASSPQNTEAFF
>TRBV29-1|once|TRBD1|16|TRBJ2-2
TGCAGCGCTTCCCTTTCGGACAGGCCCCCAACCGGGGAGCTGTTTTTT
CSASLSDRPPTGELFF
>TRBV2|NA|NA|13|TRBJ1-2
TGTGCCAGCAGGGACCCCGCTAACTATGGCTACACCTTC
CASRDPANYGYTF
>TRBV9|NA|TRBD1|15|TRBJ2-1
TGTGCCAGCAGCATTACAGGGGAACCCTACAATGAGCAGTTCTTC
CASSITGEPYNEQFF
>TRBV11-2|NA|NA|12|TRBJ2-7
TGTGCCAGCAGCTCCTTATGGTACGAGCAGTACTTC
CASSSLWYEQYF
>TRBV4-1|NA|NA|14|TRBJ1-3
TGCGCCAGCAGCCAACCGGGTCTTGTAAACACCATATATTTT
CASSQPGLVNTIYF
>TRBV6-5|NA|NA|13|TRBJ2-5
TGTGCCAGCAGTTACTCGATGGCTGAGACCCAGTACTTC
CASSYSMAETQYF
>TRBV9|NA|NA|17|TRBJ2-1
TGTGCCAGCAGCGACGGACGGGGGGCCGAATCCTACAATGAGCAGTTCTTC
CASSDGRGAESYNEQFF
>TRBV9|once|NA|15|TRBJ1-5
TGTGCCAGCAGCGTAGGAGGGGTTAGCAATCAGCCCCAGCATTTT
CASSVGGVSNQPQHF
>TRBV27|NA|NA|13|TRBJ2-7
TGTGCCAGCAGTTTTTCCGGCTCCTACGAGCAGTACTTC
CASSFSGSYEQYF
>TRBV5-3|once|NA|13|TRBJ2-7
TGTGCCAGAAGCTTGGCGACAGCGTACGAGCAGTACTTC
CARSLATAYEQYF
>TRBV10-3|NA|NA|12|TRBJ2-1
TGTGCCATCCAAGACGGGGGCAATGAGCAGTTCTTC
CAIQDGGNEQFF
>TRBV2|NA|TRBD1|16|TRBJ2-5
TGTGCCAGCGAAAGACGAGGACAGGGACCCCCAGAGACCCAGTACTTC
CASERRGQGPPETQYF
>TRBV7-3|NA|NA|14|TRBJ1-1
TGTGCCAGCAGCTTAGGGGGATCAAACACTGAAGCTTTCTTT
CASSLGGSNTEAFF
>TRBV5-8|NA|TRBD1|14|TRBJ2-7
TGTGCCAGCAGCTTGGGCAGGGGGCTCAACGAGCAGTACTTC
CASSLGRGLNEQYF
>TRBV7-3|NA|TRBD1|13|TRBJ2-7
TGTGCCAGCAGCTTAGGGACAGGGGACGAGCAGTACTTC
CASSLGTGDEQYF